This entry features one T cell receptor (beta chain) sequence. What it recognizes is unknown. These data originate in a study of T cell responses to AZD1222 COVID-19 vaccine. Whole-study context: Both about-4-week and about-12-week second-dose recipients were combined.

This table comes from immunoSEQ multiplex PCR, and its TCRdb copy is limited to in-frame clones, with some not included. The sample consists of about 140,000 clones, 88% of them appearing once. Germline-derived CDR1 and CDR2 are MNHEY and SMNVEV (reference sequence). This CDR3 contains 20 residues. Trimming cost V 5 bases and J 3 bases; bases outside gene matches: 15. General observations from the study: Baseline antibody screening turned up just a handful of seropositive AZD1222 recipients. In a largely white British group with more females than males, clonal diversity was possibly underestimated. Rises in breadth and depth of Spike-specific TCRs came after two AZD1222 doses.

The gene calls are TRBV27 and TRBJ2-5; 16 bases fit TRBD2. This sequence originates from an adult in good health. The sequencing here drew on peripheral blood, taken on day 0 of AZD1222 vaccination. CDR3 sequence (DNA): TGTGCCAGCAGTCCAATTATCCTTCCGGGACTAGCGGGAGGGAAAGAGACCCAGTACTTC. Amino acid sequence: CASSPIILPGLAGGKETQYF.